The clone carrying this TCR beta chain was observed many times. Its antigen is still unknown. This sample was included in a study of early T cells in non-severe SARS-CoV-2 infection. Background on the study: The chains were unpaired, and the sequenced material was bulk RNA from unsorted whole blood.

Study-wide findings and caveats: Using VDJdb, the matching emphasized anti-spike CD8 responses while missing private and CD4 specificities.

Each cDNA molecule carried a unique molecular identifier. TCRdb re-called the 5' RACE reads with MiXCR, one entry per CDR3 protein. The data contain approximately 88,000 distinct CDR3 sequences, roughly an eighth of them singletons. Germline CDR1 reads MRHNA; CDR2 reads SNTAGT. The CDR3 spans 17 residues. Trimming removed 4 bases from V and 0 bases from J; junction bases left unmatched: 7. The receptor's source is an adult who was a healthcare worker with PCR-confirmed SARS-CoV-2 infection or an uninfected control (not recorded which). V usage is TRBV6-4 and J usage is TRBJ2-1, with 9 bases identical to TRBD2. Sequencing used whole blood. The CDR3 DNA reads TGTGCCAGCAGTGCCGTTAGCGGGGGCCACTCCTACAATGAGCAGTTCTTC. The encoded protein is CASSAVSGGHSYNEQFF.